What follows are 27 T cell receptor beta chains derived from one specimen sequenced in a study of Ad26.COV2.S vaccination and SARS-CoV-2 variants. Assay used: immunoSEQ multiplex PCR; TCRdb lists only in-frame clones, some missing. The table has approximately 400,000 clones, roughly 85% seen once; the top ten hold roughly 7.4%. Treatment here: 15 to 20 received Ad26.COV2.S at low or high dose, single or two shots; 5 received placebo; per-sample allocation not given. Samples were taken on day 63 after the first vaccine or placebo injection. This specimen was peripheral blood, taken in a trial of Ad26.COV2.S vaccine versus placebo. The receptors originated from a person between 18 and 65 years old who received the Ad26.COV2.S COVID-19 vaccine or a placebo.

In its sample, this clone was seen a few times. The V call is TRBV1, the J call TRBJ1-4. TRBV1 is annotated as a pseudogene. This CDR3 is built from 17 residues. CDR3 loop: CTSSLRGRRELGEKLFF. Here the CDR3 DNA reads TGCACCAGCAGTCTCCGAGGTCGAAGGGAATTGGGTGAAAAACTGTTTTTT.

CDR3 coding DNA: TGTGCCAGCTCACCAAAGACAGGGGGCTCGACTAACTATGGCTACACCTTC. This codes for CASSPKTGGSTNYGYTF. This chain joins TRBV18 and TRBJ1-2; 10 nucleotides match TRBD1. V trimming: 2 bases; J trimming: 0 bases; junction bases outside the gene matches: 6. Germline values: CDR1 KGHSH, CDR2 LQKENI. The CDR3 extends over 17 amino acids.

The rearrangement links TRBV11-2 to TRBJ2-7, with 7 nucleotides matching TRBD2. Trimming removed 0 bases from V and 3 bases from J; junction bases left unmatched: 2. In germline, CDR1 is SGHAT, CDR2 FQNNGV. This CDR3 region has 14 residues. In DNA, the CDR3 is TGTGCCAGCAGCTTAGAGCTAGCGGACTACGAGCAGTACTTC. It codes for CASSLELADYEQYF.

Notes on this clone: Distinct nucleotide sequences in the sample also encode this CDR3. The chain links TRBV20-1 to TRBJ2-5; no clear D gene. The CDR3 is made up of 11 amino acids. The germline V and J ends were trimmed by 2 bases and 4 bases, with 5 bases remaining between them. CDR1 and CDR2 (germline): DFQATT, SNEGSKA (reference sequence). The chain's CDR3 is CSARPRETQYF. In DNA form, the CDR3 reads TGCAGTGCTAGACCGAGAGAGACCCAGTACTTC.

This clone was seen once. V gene TRBV24-1 combines with J gene TRBJ1-2; D is perhaps TRBD1 (6 bases). V was cut by 4 bases and J by 6 bases, with 8 bases left in between. Germline CDR1 is KGHDR and CDR2 is SFDVKD. CDR3 length: 12 residues. The CDR3 spells CATSESGDGYTF. CDR3 sequence (DNA): TGTGCCACCAGTGAGTCAGGGGATGGCTACACCTTC.

The chain couples TRBV13 to TRBJ1-1, with D unresolved. Trimming took 3 bases from V and 0 from J, leaving 5 bases between them. The CDR3 length is 13 residues. Germline CDR1 reads PRHDT; CDR2 reads FYEKMQ (reference sequence). Here the CDR3 reads CASSLGMNTEAFF. The CDR3, as DNA: TGTGCCAGCAGCTTGGGAATGAACACTGAAGCTTTCTTT.

Comments on this clone: A much larger clone lies one base from this, so it may be a read error. The sample contains more than one DNA sequence encoding this CDR3. The rearrangement joins TRBV6-4 to TRBJ2-2; unclear D gene. CDR1 and CDR2 (germline): MRHNA, SNTAGT. The CDR3 runs 13 residues. The CDR3 DNA follows: TGTGCCAGCAGTGACTCGGAATCCGGAGAGCTGTTTTTT. It codes for CASSDSESGELFF.

The V call is TRBV7-2, the J call TRBJ2-3; D unclear. The CDR3 totals 13 residues. Between the trimmed V and J ends, which lost 4 bases and 7 bases, there was a span of 12 bases. CDR1 and CDR2 from the germline V gene are SGHTA and FQGNSA. Here the CDR3 reads CASSWEAVYTQYF. The CDR3 region has the DNA TGTGCCAGCAGCTGGGAAGCTGTTTATACGCAGTATTTT.

This chain connects TRBV4-2 to TRBJ2-1, with D unclear. Deletions cut 0 bases from V and 4 bases from J, with 1 base between. Looked up from germline, CDR1 is LGHNA and CDR2 is YNFKEQ. This CDR3 contains 12 residues. The CDR3 bases are TGTGCCAGCAGCCAAGATTACAATGAGCAGTTCTTC. Its protein product is CASSQDYNEQFF.

The V call is TRBV6-5, the J call TRBJ1-6, with unresolved D. The germline CDR1 and CDR2 sequences are MNHEY and SVGAGI. With 5 bases removed from V and 7 bases from J, the gap between germline ends came to 6 bases. The CDR3 sequence is 12 residues long. As DNA, the CDR3 is TGTGCCAGCAGTCCTTTAAATTCACCCCTCCACTTT. It encodes CASSPLNSPLHF.

In this sample, this clone turned up once. V is TRBV7-4 and J is TRBJ2-7; possibly TRBD2 for D (5 bases). Germline-derived CDR1 and CDR2 are SGHVT and SQSDAQ. V was pared by 8 bases and J by 5 bases, with 7 bases between. The CDR3 extends over 10 amino acids. CDR3 coding DNA: TGTGCCAGCCCCGGGGACGAGCAGTACTTC. Translated: CASPGDEQYF.

V usage is TRBV3-1 (or the pseudogene TRBV3-2) and J usage is TRBJ2-5; D might be TRBD1 (5 bases). This CDR3 has 14 amino acids. CDR1 and CDR2 from the germline V gene are LGHDT and YNNKEL (reference sequence). Between the trimmed V and J ends, which lost 3 bases and 4 bases, there was a span of 12 bases. The CDR3 bases are TGTGCCAGCAGCCACAGGGCGGATGGAGAGACCCAGTACTTC. This encodes CASSHRADGETQYF.

This rearrangement joins TRBV4-1 to TRBJ1-3; D ambiguous. V was pared by 0 bases and J by 0 bases, with 12 bases between. The V gene's germline CDR1 is MGHRA and CDR2 YSYEKL. The CDR3 is 17 amino acids. The CDR3 DNA reads as TGCGCCAGCAGCCAAGATAAAGGAATCCTCTCTGGAAACACCATATATTTT. Translating it yields CASSQDKGILSGNTIYF.

The CDR3 sequence: CASSLAVRSYEQYF. In nucleotides, the CDR3 is TGTGCCAGCAGTCTAGCGGTCCGGTCCTACGAGCAGTACTTC. The chain is built from TRBV2 and TRBJ2-7; 7 bases agree with TRBD2. CDR1 and CDR2 (germline): SNHLY, FYNNEI. The CDR3 runs 14 residues. V shed 5 bases and J 1 base; nucleotides not matched to a gene: 5.

CDR3 residues: CASSSWTAMNTEAFF. CDR3 nucleotides: TGCGCCAGCAGCTCATGGACGGCGATGAACACTGAAGCTTTCTTT. This chain uses TRBV5-1 with TRBJ1-1, with D uncertain. Germline V gene data show CDR1 as SGHRS and CDR2 as YFSETQ. This CDR3 spans 15 amino acids. Trimming took 3 bases from V and 0 from J, leaving 12 bases between them.

The genes are TRBV15 and TRBJ2-1; no clear D. With 0 bases removed from V and 5 bases from J, the gap between germline ends came to 14 bases. The CDR3 totals 16 residues. The germline V gene has CDR1 LNHNV and CDR2 YYDKDF (reference sequence). The CDR3 loop reads CATSRDPTRTDNEQFF. As DNA, the CDR3 is TGTGCCACCAGCAGAGATCCCACTCGAACTGACAATGAGCAGTTCTTC.

This clone was seen a few times. The chain couples TRBV2 to TRBJ1-1; D unclear. The CDR3 is 13 residues long. Trimming took off 3 bases at V and 1 base at J, with 6 bases between the two ends. Germline values: CDR1 SNHLY, CDR2 FYNNEI. The CDR3 protein is CASSDDTNTEAFF. The CDR3 DNA is TGTGCCAGCAGTGATGATACGAACACTGAAGCTTTCTTT.

This clone turned up a few times. The chain employs TRBV5-1 and TRBJ1-1; possible D gene TRBD1, 6 bases. Trimming shortened V by 0 bases and J by 13 bases, and 22 bases separated the two germline ends. Germline V gene sequence: CDR1 SGHRS, CDR2 YFSETQ. This CDR3 is 15 amino acids long. The CDR3 here is CASSLDPTGRGRVFF. The CDR3 DNA reads as TGCGCCAGCAGCTTGGACCCCACAGGGCGAGGGAGGGTTTTCTTT.

The CDR3 spells CASSQVITGEVQYF. CDR3 coding DNA: TGCGCCAGCAGCCAAGTCATCACAGGGGAGGTCCAGTACTTC. The V call is TRBV4-3, the J call TRBJ2-5, with TRBD1 as a possible D gene (7 bases). V lost 1 base, J lost 10 bases, and 16 bases lay in between. CDR1 is LGHNA and CDR2 is YSLEER in the germline V gene. The CDR3 has 14 amino acids.

The chain carries TRBV2 and TRBJ1-2, with 10 positions matching TRBD1. The V segment lost 10 bases and the J segment 5 bases; nucleotides outside the gene matches: 7. The germline CDR1 and CDR2 sequences are SNHLY and FYNNEI. The CDR3 totals 13 residues. DNA of the CDR3: TGTGCCATATTGACAGGGGGCAATTATGGCTACACCTTC. Residues: CAILTGGNYGYTF.

Written as DNA, the CDR3 is TGCGCCAGCAGCCAAGACCCGGCCGGGCCCCCGAACACTGAAGCTTTCTTT. Translating gives CASSQDPAGPPNTEAFF. V is TRBV4-1 and J is TRBJ1-1; D call uncertain. This CDR3 contains 17 residues. V lost 0 bases and J lost 1, with 15 bases in between. Germline-derived CDR1 and CDR2 are MGHRA and YSYEKL.

This clone was picked up one time. The CDR3 DNA reads as TGTGCCAGCAGCGAGGGGGGAGGAGGCTACGAGCAGTACTTC. Its translation is CASSEGGGGYEQYF. The rearrangement links TRBV9 to TRBJ2-7, with D perhaps assigned TRBD1 or TRBD2 (6 bases each). The CDR3 sequence is 14 residues long. V was cut by 3 bases and J by 3 bases, with 13 bases left in between. The germline V gene has CDR1 SGDLS and CDR2 YYNGEE. The whole variable domain, filled in from reference TRBV9 and TRBJ2-7, reads DSGVTQTPKHLITATGQRVTLRCSPRSGDLSVYWYQQSLDQGLQFLIQYYNGEERAKGNILERFSAQQFPDLHSELNLSSLELGDSALYFCASSEGGGGYEQYFGPGTRLTVT.

The rearrangement joins TRBV3-1 (or the pseudogene TRBV3-2) to TRBJ1-1; possibly TRBD1 for D (6 bases). The V gene lost 1 base and the J gene lost 10 bases, with 10 bases spanning the gap. Looked up from germline, CDR1 is LGHDT and CDR2 is YNNKEL (reference sequence). The CDR3 runs to 12 residues. CDR3 bases: TGTGCCAGCAGCCAAGGTGCAGGGGCAGCTTTCTTT. Translation gives CASSQGAGAAFF.

This chain links TRBV3-1 (or the pseudogene TRBV3-2) with TRBJ1-1, with 10 positions matching TRBD1. Trimming took 3 bases from V and 3 from J; bases not matched to a gene: 4. The CDR3 sequence is 15 residues long. Germline V gene sequence: CDR1 LGHDT, CDR2 YNNKEL (reference sequence). CDR3 region: CASSQYGQGDTEAFF. The CDR3 bases are TGTGCCAGCAGCCAGTACGGACAGGGGGACACTGAAGCTTTCTTT.

This clone was seen a single time. This chain uses TRBV5-1 with TRBJ1-6, with D tentatively TRBD1 (5 bases). Germline-derived CDR1 and CDR2 are SGHRS and YFSETQ. The V end was cut by 1 base, the J end by 10 bases, with 15 bases between. The CDR3 is 15 residues long. The CDR3 spells CASSLSGRESSPLHF. For the CDR3, the DNA is TGCGCCAGCAGCTTGTCCGGCAGGGAAAGCTCACCCCTCCACTTT.

This clone occurred a few times. The gene calls are TRBV6-5 and TRBJ2-7, with 7 bases identical to TRBD1. CDR3 size: 13 residues. Unmatched junction bases numbered 4, after V lost 3 bases and J lost 5 bases. Germline CDR1 is MNHEY and CDR2 is SVGAGI. CDR3 sequence reads: CASSYQGVNEQYF. The CDR3 DNA sequence: TGTGCCAGCAGTTATCAGGGGGTAAACGAGCAGTACTTC.

The V and J genes are TRBV7-2 and TRBJ2-7; D remains ambiguous. CDR3 length: 14 amino acids. The germline V gene encodes CDR1 SGHTA and CDR2 FQGNSA. V was pared by 1 base and J by 2 bases, with 9 bases between. Here the CDR3 reads CASSLVQHAYEQYF. As DNA, the CDR3 is TGTGCCAGCAGCTTAGTACAGCATGCCTACGAGCAGTACTTC.